The 24 T cell receptor beta chains given below trace back to one sample, sequenced in a study of T cells in Graves' hyperthyroidism and ophthalmopathy. RNA transcripts gave rise to amplified TCR beta CDR3 regions. With the HTBI primer set, the TCR CDR3 went through a first round of RT-PCR. One entry per CDR3 protein results from TCRdb running MiXCR on the multiplex PCR reads. The sample contains approximately 150,000 distinct CDR3 sequences, just under 9.5% of which appear only once. Source material: blood. The source is a young woman with Graves' hyperthyroidism that later progressed to Graves' ophthalmopathy.

CDR3 sequence: CSAEVAGYEQFF. DNA of the CDR3: TGCAGTGCTGAGGTGGCGGGCTATGAGCAGTTCTTC. This chain connects TRBV20-1 to TRBJ2-1, with D possibly matching TRBD2 (5 bases). Germline assignment: CDR1 DFQATT and CDR2 SNEGSKA (reference sequence). With 5 bases removed from V and 8 bases from J, the gap between germline ends came to 13 bases. The CDR3 has 12 residues.

This clonotype was picked up many times. The chain carries TRBV6-1 and TRBJ2-1; TRBD1 matches 8 bases. From germline, CDR1 is MNHNS and CDR2 SASEGT. The CDR3 has 14 amino acids. V lost 10 bases to trimming and J lost 7 bases; unmatched junction nucleotides: 12. CDR3 amino acids: CAINNMDRENEQFF. DNA of the CDR3: TGTGCCATTAACAACATGGACAGGGAAAATGAGCAGTTCTTC.

This clonotype was seen ten or more times. The chain employs TRBV4-2 and TRBJ1-1; 9 nucleotides align to TRBD1. The CDR3 is 13 amino acids. From germline, CDR1 is LGHNA and CDR2 YNFKEQ. V lost 0 bases and J lost 7; bases outside the gene matches: 0. CDR3 coding DNA: TGTGCCAGCAGCCAAGAGACAGGGGGTGAAGCTTTCTTT. Translation gives CASSQETGGEAFF.

This clonotype was seen ten or more times. This chain connects TRBV6-5 to TRBJ1-6; 7 bases map to TRBD1. The CDR3 runs to 17 residues. Germline V gene lookup returns CDR1 MNHEY and CDR2 SVGAGI. The V and J ends lost 0 bases and 4 bases, in that order; junction bases with no gene match: 6. The CDR3 is CASSYSEPGQYNSPLHF. DNA for the CDR3: TGTGCCAGCAGTTACTCCGAACCGGGACAGTATAATTCACCCCTCCACTTT.

This clonotype was observed at least ten times. The chain has TRBV5-1 and TRBJ2-7; 11 positions match TRBD2. The CDR3 has 15 amino acids. Germline V gene data show CDR1 as SGHRS and CDR2 as YFSETQ. Losses at the gene ends were 4 bases for V and 5 bases for J; bases not matched to a gene: 8. The CDR3 DNA sequence: TGCGCCAGCAGCATTAGCGGGAGGGCCGGGGACGAGCAGTACTTC. It encodes CASSISGRAGDEQYF.

The sample holds many counts of this clonotype. The V call is TRBV30, the J call TRBJ2-1, with a weak D call TRBD2 (6 bases). Looked up from germline, CDR1 is GTSNPN and CDR2 is SVGIG (reference sequence). This CDR3 comprises 14 residues. The V and J ends lost 0 bases and 4 bases respectively, with 10 bases between them. The CDR3, as DNA: TGTGCCTGGAGTGTACGGAGGGCGTACAATGAGCAGTTCTTC. Its translation is CAWSVRRAYNEQFF.

This clonotype was seen only a few times. CDR3 coding DNA: TGTGCCAGCAGCCCGGCAGTGAGTGGACACACTGAAGCTTTCTTT. As protein: CASSPAVSGHTEAFF. This sequence joins TRBV9 and TRBJ1-1; unclear D gene. Trimming removed 4 bases from V and 3 bases from J, with 16 bases in between. The CDR3 consists of 15 residues. Germline V gene sequence: CDR1 SGDLS, CDR2 YYNGEE. Drawing the rest from reference TRBV9 and TRBJ1-1, the complete variable domain is DSGVTQTPKHLITATGQRVTLRCSPRSGDLSVYWYQQSLDQGLQFLIQYYNGEERAKGNILERFSAQQFPDLHSELNLSSLELGDSALYFCASSPAVSGHTEAFFGQGTRLTVV.

This clonotype was seen repeatedly, ten times or more. The chain uses TRBV7-2 and TRBJ2-3, with D uncertain. Trimming removed 5 bases at V and 7 bases at J, with 10 bases between. This CDR3 is 12 amino acids long. Germline CDR1 is SGHTA and CDR2 is FQGNSA. Written as DNA, the CDR3 is TGTGCCAGCAGCCTTAGTCTATATACGCAGTATTTT. Translating gives CASSLSLYTQYF.

In this sample, this clonotype turned up a few times. The V gene is TRBV5-4, the J gene TRBJ2-2; maybe TRBD2 (5 bases). There are 16 residues in the CDR3. Germline CDR1 and CDR2: SGHNT and YYREEE (reference sequence). Trimming shortened V by 0 bases and J by 0 bases, and 9 bases separated the two germline ends. DNA of the CDR3: TGTGCCAGCAGCTTGGGGGCGGGCGCGAACACCGGGGAGCTGTTTTTT. Its translation: CASSLGAGANTGELFF.

With respect to this clonotype: One junction end disagrees with the germline gene, perhaps due to a read error. The V call is TRBV9, the J call TRBJ2-2; 9 positions match TRBD1. The CDR3 runs 21 residues. Germline assignment: CDR1 SGDLS and CDR2 YYNGEE. This CDR3 reads CASTGTVSTGTGTRSTGGLFF. The DNA of the CDR3 is TGTGCCAGCACCGGTACCGTTTCTACCGGGACAGGGACCCGAAGCACCGGGGGGCTGTTTTTT. Based on the CDR3 plus reference TRBV9 and TRBJ2-2, the full variable domain is DSGVTQTPKHLITATGQRVTLRCSPRSGDLSVYWYQQSLDQGLQFLIQYYNGEERAKGNILERFSAQQFPDLHSELNLSSLELGDSALYFCASTGTVSTGTGTRSTGGLFFGEGSRLTVL.

This clonotype has ten or more counts. This chain links TRBV7-8 with TRBJ1-1; D is possibly TRBD1 (5 bases). This CDR3 is 14 amino acids long. The V and J ends lost 1 base and 8 bases respectively, with 14 bases between them. Germline CDR1 reads SGHVS; CDR2 reads FQNEAQ. CDR3 amino acids: CASSLEGRWGEAFF. In nucleotides, the CDR3 is TGTGCCAGCAGCTTAGAAGGCCGGTGGGGCGAAGCTTTCTTT.

This clonotype was picked up a small number of times. The chain uses TRBV18 and TRBJ2-1; 7 nucleotides agree with TRBD1. V was pared by 6 bases and J by 0 bases, with 5 bases of the junction left unmatched. This CDR3 has 15 amino acids. Germline CDR1 reads KGHSH; CDR2 reads LQKENI. The CDR3 here is CASSQGTDSYNEQFF. The DNA for the CDR3 is TGTGCCAGCTCTCAAGGGACAGACTCCTACAATGAGCAGTTCTTC.

This clonotype was counted at least ten times. The gene calls are TRBV20-1 and TRBJ2-3; the match to TRBD2 covers 16 bases. V trimming: 3 bases; J trimming: 4 bases; junction bases outside the gene matches: 4. There are 16 residues in the CDR3. Germline assignment: CDR1 DFQATT and CDR2 SNEGSKA (reference sequence). The CDR3 protein is CSASGTSGREADTQYF. DNA for the CDR3: TGCAGTGCTAGCGGGACTAGCGGGAGGGAAGCAGATACGCAGTATTTT.

This clonotype was observed at least ten times. The rearrangement links TRBV28 to TRBJ2-7; a weak D match, TRBD1 (6 bases). CDR3 size: 13 residues. V lost 5 bases to trimming and J lost 9 bases, with 17 bases between them. Germline V lookup: CDR1 MDHEN, CDR2 SYDVKM. The DNA of the CDR3 is TGTGCCAGCAGTCATCCGACAGGTAGTTGGCAGTACTTC. Its protein product is CASSHPTGSWQYF.

This clonotype has at least ten counts. The chain is built from TRBV6-1 and TRBJ2-3; D perhaps matches TRBD1 (6 bases). Germline V gives CDR1 MNHNS, CDR2 SASEGT. V was cut by 5 bases and J by 0 bases, with 12 bases left in between. The CDR3 loop spans 15 amino acids. Written as DNA, the CDR3 is TGTGCCAGCAGTTACAGGGCTACAAGCACAGATACGCAGTATTTT. This translates into CASSYRATSTDTQYF.

This clonotype was detected many times. The chain recombines TRBV7-9 with TRBJ1-1; 9 nucleotides line up with TRBD1. CDR1 is SEHNR and CDR2 is FQNEAQ in the germline V gene (reference sequence). V dropped 4 bases and J dropped 4; count of bases not matched to a gene: 13. CDR3 length equals 17 residues. The CDR3 region has the DNA TGTGCCAGCAGCTACAGTACAGGGGGCCAGCATGGCACTGAAGCTTTCTTT. Translation gives CASSYSTGGQHGTEAFF.

Turning to this clonotype: This sequence may be a read error, since a much larger clone differs from it by one base. V and J are TRBV7-2 and TRBJ2-5; D is unresolved. CDR1 is SGHTA, CDR2 FQGNSA, per germline. Trimming shortened V by 1 base and J by 1 base, and 10 bases separated the two germline ends. CDR3 length: 15 amino acids. The CDR3 here is CASSLVDGVQETQYF. CDR3 nucleotide sequence: TGTGCCAGCAGCTTAGTAGACGGAGTCCAAGAGACCCAGTACTTC.

The V call is TRBV4-1, the J call TRBJ1-2; maybe TRBD1 (6 bases). The germline V gene has CDR1 MGHRA and CDR2 YSYEKL. Trimming stripped 0 bases from V and 6 bases from J, with 20 bases between. CDR3 length: 17 residues. CDR3 in DNA: TGCGCCAGCAGCCAAGATGAGGGGGGAACCGGAGGAAATGGCTACACCTTC. It encodes CASSQDEGGTGGNGYTF.

In this sample, this clonotype turned up many times. This chain uses TRBV12-3 or TRBV12-4 with TRBJ2-6; D call uncertain. The CDR3 consists of 12 residues. The V and J ends lost 8 bases and 12 bases respectively, with 14 bases between them. CDR3 DNA: TGTGCCAGCGGGGTCCACCCTAGCGTCCTGACTTTC. It codes for CASGVHPSVLTF.

In this sample, this clonotype turned up many times. V is TRBV28 and J is TRBJ2-5, with 15 nucleotides matching TRBD2. Germline V CDR1 and CDR2: MDHEN, SYDVKM. V was pared by 3 bases and J by 1 base, with 12 bases of the junction left unmatched. The CDR3 totals 20 residues. The DNA for the CDR3 is TGTGCCAGCAGTTTCCCGGGACTAGCGGGGGGAGGTGATGTCCAAGAGACCCAGTACTTC. It translates to CASSFPGLAGGGDVQETQYF. The whole variable domain, filled in from reference TRBV28 and TRBJ2-5, reads DVKVTQSSRYLVKRTGEKVFLECVQDMDHENMFWYRQDPGLGLRLIYFSYDVKMKEKGDIPEGYSVSREKKERFSLILESASTNQTSMYLCASSFPGLAGGGDVQETQYFGPGTRLLVL.

The sample holds a few counts of this clonotype. The V call is TRBV9, the J call TRBJ2-6, with D hard to call. Trimming took off 4 bases at V and 0 bases at J, with 11 bases between the two ends. The germline V gene encodes CDR1 SGDLS and CDR2 YYNGEE. The CDR3 is made up of 16 amino acids. CDR3 loop: CASSPATYSGANVLTF. The CDR3, as DNA: TGTGCCAGCAGCCCAGCGACCTACTCTGGGGCCAACGTCCTGACTTTC. The variable domain in full, with the rest retrieved from reference TRBV9 and TRBJ2-6, is DSGVTQTPKHLITATGQRVTLRCSPRSGDLSVYWYQQSLDQGLQFLIQYYNGEERAKGNILERFSAQQFPDLHSELNLSSLELGDSALYFCASSPATYSGANVLTFGAGSRLTVL.

This clonotype was counted at least ten times. This rearrangement joins TRBV6-6 to TRBJ2-7; unclear D gene. CDR1 is MNHNY, CDR2 SVGAGI, per germline (reference sequence). CDR3 length equals 16 residues. V gave up 0 bases and J gave up 1 base, with 13 bases separating them. The CDR3 DNA reads TGTGCCAGCAGTTACTCTGGGATATGGGCATCCTACGAGCAGTACTTC. Protein: CASSYSGIWASYEQYF.

The CDR3 DNA sequence: TGTGCTAGTGGTCCGTCCTTGGATCAGCCCCAGCATTTT. Its translation: CASGPSLDQPQHF. The rearrangement links TRBV12-5 to TRBJ1-5; no clear D gene. The germline V and J ends were trimmed by 5 bases and 5 bases, with 10 bases remaining between them. Germline assignment: CDR1 LGHNT and CDR2 FRNRAP. The CDR3 extends over 13 amino acids.

This clonotype has only a few counts. Since a much larger clone is just one base distant, this may be a read error. V and J are TRBV3-1 and TRBJ1-2; D is undetermined. Germline V gene data show CDR1 as LGHDT and CDR2 as YNNKEL (reference sequence). With 0 bases removed from V and 12 bases from J, the gap between germline ends came to 17 bases. This CDR3 is built from 14 residues. The CDR3 bases are TGTGCCAGCAGCCAAGAGGGAGCCAGTAGAGGCAACACCTTC. Its protein is CASSQEGASRGNTF.